Listed here is a single T cell receptor (beta chain). These data are taken from a study of T cells in Graves' hyperthyroidism and ophthalmopathy. CDR3 length: 18 amino acids. V dropped 5 bases and J dropped 2 bases, with 24 bases sitting between them. The germline V gene encodes CDR1 MDHEN and CDR2 SYDVKM. Amplified TCR beta CDR3 regions derived from RNA transcripts. The HTBI set primed first-round TCR CDR3 RT-PCR. TCRdb re-derived calls from the multiplex PCR reads in MiXCR, one entry per CDR3 protein. This table holds 700,000 or so distinct CDR3 sequences, around 15% found once. The sample consisted of blood. The V and J genes are TRBV28 and TRBJ2-5; D ambiguous. The receptor comes from a man aged 18 to 29 with Graves' hyperthyroidism. The CDR3: CASSPLLLVSKRQETQYF. DNA of the CDR3: TGTGCCAGCAGTCCACTCCTGCTAGTGTCAAAGAGGCAAGAGACCCAGTACTTC. The full variable domain, completed using reference TRBV28 and TRBJ2-5, is DVKVTQSSRYLVKRTGEKVFLECVQDMDHENMFWYRQDPGLGLRLIYFSYDVKMKEKGDIPEGYSVSREKKERFSLILESASTNQTSMYLCASSPLLLVSKRQETQYFGPGTRLLVL.